The 22 T cell receptor beta chains given below trace back to one sample, sequenced in a study of T cell changes during pregnancy in multiple sclerosis. Assay: immunoSEQ multiplex PCR; the TCRdb copy retains only in-frame clones and omits some. The sample lists about 40,000 clones; around 90% were seen once. Sample: CD4+ T cells from peripheral blood mononuclear cells, taken in the third trimester of pregnancy. All receptors come from a female donor with multiple sclerosis, enrolled in a pregnancy study.

This rearrangement joins TRBV28 to TRBJ2-3; a possible D gene is TRBD2 (6 bases). V lost 6 bases, J lost 4 bases, and 11 bases lay in between. The V gene's germline CDR1 is MDHEN and CDR2 SYDVKM. The CDR3 spans 13 residues. CDR3 nucleotides: TGTGCCAGCAGCCGCCGGAGGGCAGATACGCAGTATTTT. This gives the protein CASSRRRADTQYF. The full variable domain, with the rest looked up from reference TRBV28 and TRBJ2-3, is DVKVTQSSRYLVKRTGEKVFLECVQDMDHENMFWYRQDPGLGLRLIYFSYDVKMKEKGDIPEGYSVSREKKERFSLILESASTNQTSMYLCASSRRRADTQYFGPGTRLTVL.

The chain joins TRBV6-5 to TRBJ2-2; no clear D. Germline V lookup: CDR1 MNHEY, CDR2 SVGAGI. V lost 8 bases to trimming and J lost 0 bases, with 7 bases between them. This CDR3 is 13 amino acids long. In DNA, the CDR3 is TGTGCCAGCTTAGAAACGAACACCGGGGAGCTGTTTTTT. Residues: CASLETNTGELFF.

The J gene is TRBJ2-1, the V gene TRBV5-1; 11 bases line up with TRBD2. The J segment lost 15 bases and the V segment lost 4 bases, leaving 12 bases of the junction unmatched. The CDR3 has 14 residues. The germline V gene has CDR1 SGHRS and CDR2 YFSETQ. CDR3 DNA sequence: TGCGCCAGCAGCGTGGGACTAGCGGCCACCGAGGGGTTCTTC. Protein sequence: CASSVGLAATEGFF.

The chain combines TRBV19 with TRBJ2-5, with 9 bases that match TRBD2. Germline assignment: CDR1 LNHDA and CDR2 SQIVND (reference sequence). This CDR3 has 14 amino acids. J gave up 3 bases and V 2 bases, and 1 base lay outside the gene matches. In DNA form, the CDR3 reads TGTGCCAGTAGTATAAGACTAGCGGAAGAGACCCAGTACTTC. It encodes CASSIRLAEETQYF.

J is TRBJ2-5 and V is TRBV7-9, with 11 bases lining up with TRBD1. Looked up from germline, CDR1 is SEHNR and CDR2 is FQNEAQ (reference sequence). The CDR3 covers 15 residues. Unmatched junction bases numbered 4, after V lost 3 bases and J lost 4 bases. Here the CDR3 reads CASSLGQGVGETQYF. CDR3 nucleotide sequence: TGTGCCAGCAGCTTGGGACAGGGGGTCGGAGAGACCCAGTACTTC. Together with reference TRBV7-9 and TRBJ2-5, the CDR3 gives the full variable domain: DTGVSQNPRHKITKRGQNVTFRCDPISEHNRLYWYRQTLGQGPEFLTYFQNEAQLEKSRLLSDRFSAERPKGSFSTLEIQRTEQGDSAMYLCASSLGQGVGETQYFGPGTRLLVL.

This clone was seen a single time. The V gene is TRBV20-1, the J gene TRBJ2-5; possible D gene TRBD2, 6 bases. Germline loops: CDR1 DFQATT, CDR2 SNEGSKA (reference sequence). This CDR3 region has 11 residues. Trimming left V 3 bases short and J 13 bases short, with 15 bases between. This chain's CDR3 is CSASGIKGLYF. The CDR3 coding sequence is TGCAGTGCTAGTGGGATTAAGGGACTGTACTTC.

V gene TRBV27 combines with J gene TRBJ1-2; D gene uncertain. CDR3 size: 13 residues. CDR1 and CDR2 from the germline V gene are MNHEY and SMNVEV (reference sequence). The V gene lost 0 bases and the J gene lost 1 base, with 3 bases spanning the gap. The CDR3 is CASSLSSNYGYTF. In DNA, the CDR3 is TGTGCCAGCAGTTTATCCAGTAACTATGGCTACACCTTC.

The CDR3 DNA reads as TGTGCCAGCAGCCTCATCCTGGCTAGCGGGAGTAACAATGAGCAGTTCTTC. Protein product: CASSLILASGSNNEQFF. The chain employs TRBV11-2 and TRBJ2-1; 10 positions agree with TRBD2. CDR3 length equals 17 residues. The junction had 12 bases not matched to a gene; V was cut back by 5 bases and J by 5 bases. The germline CDR1 and CDR2 sequences are SGHAT and FQNNGV.

The chain links TRBV5-8 to TRBJ2-1; 9 nucleotides agree with TRBD1. The germline V gene has CDR1 SGHTS and CDR2 YDEGEE. The CDR3 runs 14 residues. Trimming removed 5 bases from V and 7 bases from J; junction bases left unmatched: 7. The CDR3 nucleotides are TGTGCCAGCAGTACAGGGGGCCTATTGAATGAGCAGTTCTTC. Its translation is CASSTGGLLNEQFF. Full variable domain (rest looked up from reference TRBV5-8 and TRBJ2-1): EAGVTQSPTHLIKTRGQQATLRCSPISGHTSVYWYQQALGLGLQFLLWYDEGEERNRGNFPPRFSGRQFPNYSSELNVNALELEDSALYLCASSTGGLLNEQFFGPGTRLTVL.

This clone appeared once. The chain has TRBV5-1 and TRBJ2-3; 8 bases are shared with TRBD2. Germline V gene data show CDR1 as SGHRS and CDR2 as YFSETQ. The length of the CDR3 is 15 residues. V lost 5 bases, J lost 0 bases, and 5 bases stayed unmatched. The CDR3: CASRPGGGSTDTQYF. The CDR3 DNA is TGCGCCAGCAGGCCCGGGGGGGGTAGCACAGATACGCAGTATTTT. Full variable domain (outside the CDR3, taken from reference TRBV5-1 and TRBJ2-3): KAGVTQTPRYLIKTRGQQVTLSCSPISGHRSVSWYQQTPGQGLQFLFEYFSETQRNKGNFPGRFSGRQFSNSRSEMNVSTLELGDSALYLCASRPGGGSTDTQYFGPGTRLTVL.

This chain uses TRBV6-1 with TRBJ1-5; 8 nucleotides agree with TRBD1. Germline V gene sequence: CDR1 MNHNS, CDR2 SASEGT. The CDR3 covers 15 residues. V shed 7 bases, J shed 8 bases, and the junction held 13 bases outside the gene matches. The CDR3: CASTSLGQGREPQHF. The DNA for the CDR3 is TGTGCCAGCACATCCCTCGGACAGGGAAGGGAGCCCCAGCATTTT.

The chain is built from TRBV7-9 and TRBJ2-7; 7 nucleotides line up with TRBD1. The germline CDR1 and CDR2 sequences are SEHNR and FQNEAQ (reference sequence). Losses at the gene ends were 7 bases for V and 5 bases for J; bases not matched to a gene: 8. The CDR3 runs 13 residues. The CDR3 is CASNPDRVNEQYF. The CDR3 bases are TGTGCCAGCAACCCAGACAGGGTCAACGAGCAGTACTTC.

The chain links TRBV5-4 to TRBJ1-2; no clear D gene. This CDR3 has 13 amino acids. Germline-derived CDR1 and CDR2 are SGHNT and YYREEE (reference sequence). The V end was cut by 0 bases, the J end by 1 base, with 4 bases between. The CDR3 is CASSLDNNYGYTF. The CDR3, as DNA: TGTGCCAGCAGCTTGGACAATAACTATGGCTACACCTTC.

V gene TRBV7-9 combines with J gene TRBJ2-7; tentative D call: TRBD1 (6 bases). Between the trimmed V and J ends, which lost 3 bases and 3 bases, there was a span of 9 bases. The CDR3 consists of 13 residues. Germline CDR1 reads SEHNR; CDR2 reads FQNEAQ (reference sequence). The CDR3, as DNA: TGTGCCAGCAGCTTGGGGGCCAGCTACGAGCAGTACTTC. This translates into CASSLGASYEQYF.

The rearrangement uses TRBV28 and TRBJ2-3, with D perhaps matching TRBD2 (5 bases). Germline CDR1 is MDHEN and CDR2 is SYDVKM. The CDR3 spans 15 residues. Trimming removed 2 bases from V and 1 base from J, with 10 bases in between. This chain's CDR3 is CASSLGGTGTDTQYF. The CDR3 DNA reads as TGTGCCAGCAGTTTAGGAGGCACAGGCACAGATACGCAGTATTTT. Combining the CDR3 with reference TRBV28 and TRBJ2-3 gives the whole variable domain DVKVTQSSRYLVKRTGEKVFLECVQDMDHENMFWYRQDPGLGLRLIYFSYDVKMKEKGDIPEGYSVSREKKERFSLILESASTNQTSMYLCASSLGGTGTDTQYFGPGTRLTVL.

The chain's CDR3 is CASPRDRGRRETQYF. Written as DNA, the CDR3 is TGTGCCAGCCCCCGGGACAGGGGCCGGAGAGAGACCCAGTACTTC. The chain has TRBV2 and TRBJ2-5; 10 bases agree with TRBD1. The CDR3 covers 15 residues. Germline CDR1 and CDR2: SNHLY and FYNNEI. Trimming cost V 8 bases and J 4 bases; bases outside gene matches: 10.

V and J are TRBV6-1 and TRBJ1-2, with D unclear. CDR1 is MNHNS and CDR2 is SASEGT in the germline V gene. The CDR3 extends over 14 amino acids. Trimming left V 2 bases short and J 8 bases short, with 15 bases between. CDR3 DNA sequence: TGTGCCAGCAGTGAATCTAGAAAACCGGGGGGCTACACCTTC. Residues: CASSESRKPGGYTF.

The chain employs TRBV29-1 and TRBJ2-1, with 9 bases lining up with TRBD1. Trimming removed 7 bases from V and 10 bases from J; junction bases left unmatched: 5. The germline gives CDR1 SQVTM, CDR2 ANQGSEA. The CDR3 is 11 residues long. CDR3 in amino acids: CSAGTGNEQFF. CDR3 sequence (DNA): TGCAGCGCCGGGACAGGGAACGAGCAGTTCTTC.

The chain recombines TRBV10-3 with TRBJ2-1; the match to TRBD2 covers 7 bases. Germline V gene data show CDR1 as ENHRY and CDR2 as SYGVKD. The CDR3 covers 15 residues. With V trimmed by 1 base and J by 9 bases, 9 bases remained unmatched. The DNA for the CDR3 is TGTGCCATCAGTGAGTGGGCGGGAGAGGATGGTGAGCAGTTCTTC. Translated: CAISEWAGEDGEQFF.

The J gene is TRBJ2-5, the V gene TRBV5-5; tentatively, D is TRBD2 (5 bases). Per germline, CDR1 SGHKS and CDR2 YYEKEE (reference sequence). This CDR3 has 14 residues. Trimming pared 0 bases from V and 2 bases from J, leaving 8 bases between. The CDR3 protein is CASSLGTGQETQYF. In DNA form, the CDR3 reads TGTGCCAGCAGCTTGGGGACGGGACAAGAGACCCAGTACTTC.

This chain links TRBV6-1 with TRBJ1-1; no clear D gene. Germline-derived CDR1 and CDR2 are MNHNS and SASEGT. The CDR3 spans 13 residues. V lost 6 bases and J lost 5, with 13 bases in between. The CDR3: CASSRVSGTEAFF. The CDR3 DNA follows: TGTGCCAGCAGCCGAGTCTCCGGGACTGAAGCTTTCTTT.

This chain links TRBV14 with TRBJ1-1; tentatively, D is TRBD1 (5 bases). Germline V gene sequence: CDR1 SGHDN, CDR2 FVKESK. This CDR3 has 14 residues. V was trimmed by 4 bases and J by 0 bases, leaving 9 bases between them. DNA of the CDR3: TGTGCCAGCAGCCTGGCAGGGCTGAACACTGAAGCTTTCTTT. This codes for CASSLAGLNTEAFF.